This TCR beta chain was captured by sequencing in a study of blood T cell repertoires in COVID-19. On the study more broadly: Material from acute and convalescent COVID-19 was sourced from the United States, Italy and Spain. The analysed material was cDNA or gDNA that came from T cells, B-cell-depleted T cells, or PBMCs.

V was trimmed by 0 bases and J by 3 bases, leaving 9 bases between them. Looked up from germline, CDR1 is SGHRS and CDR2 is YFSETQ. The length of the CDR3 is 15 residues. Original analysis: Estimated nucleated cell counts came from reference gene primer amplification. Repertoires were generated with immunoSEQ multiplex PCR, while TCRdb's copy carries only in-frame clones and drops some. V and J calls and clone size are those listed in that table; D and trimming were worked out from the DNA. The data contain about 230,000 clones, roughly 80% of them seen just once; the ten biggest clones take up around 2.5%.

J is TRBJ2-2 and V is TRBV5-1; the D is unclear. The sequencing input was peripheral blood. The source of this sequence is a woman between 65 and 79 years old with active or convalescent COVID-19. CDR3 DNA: TGCGCCAGCAGCTTGGATGGTAGCTACACCGGGGAGCTGTTTTTT. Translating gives CASSLDGSYTGELFF.